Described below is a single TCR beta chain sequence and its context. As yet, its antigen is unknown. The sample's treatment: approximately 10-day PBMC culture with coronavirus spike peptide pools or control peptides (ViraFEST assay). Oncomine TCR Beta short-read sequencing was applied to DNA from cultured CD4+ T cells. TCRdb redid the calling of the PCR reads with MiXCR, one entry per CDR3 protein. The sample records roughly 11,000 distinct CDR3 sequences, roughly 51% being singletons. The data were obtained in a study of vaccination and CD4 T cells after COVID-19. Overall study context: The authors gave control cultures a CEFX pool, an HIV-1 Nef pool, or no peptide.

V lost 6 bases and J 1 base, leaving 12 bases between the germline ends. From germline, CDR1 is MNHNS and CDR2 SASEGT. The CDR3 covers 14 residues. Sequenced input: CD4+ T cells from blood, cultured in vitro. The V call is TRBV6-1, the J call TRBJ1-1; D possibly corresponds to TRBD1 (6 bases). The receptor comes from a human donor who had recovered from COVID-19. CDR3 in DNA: TGTGCCAGCAGGGACCGGGACAAGAACACTGAAGCTTTCTTT. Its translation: CASRDRDKNTEAFF.